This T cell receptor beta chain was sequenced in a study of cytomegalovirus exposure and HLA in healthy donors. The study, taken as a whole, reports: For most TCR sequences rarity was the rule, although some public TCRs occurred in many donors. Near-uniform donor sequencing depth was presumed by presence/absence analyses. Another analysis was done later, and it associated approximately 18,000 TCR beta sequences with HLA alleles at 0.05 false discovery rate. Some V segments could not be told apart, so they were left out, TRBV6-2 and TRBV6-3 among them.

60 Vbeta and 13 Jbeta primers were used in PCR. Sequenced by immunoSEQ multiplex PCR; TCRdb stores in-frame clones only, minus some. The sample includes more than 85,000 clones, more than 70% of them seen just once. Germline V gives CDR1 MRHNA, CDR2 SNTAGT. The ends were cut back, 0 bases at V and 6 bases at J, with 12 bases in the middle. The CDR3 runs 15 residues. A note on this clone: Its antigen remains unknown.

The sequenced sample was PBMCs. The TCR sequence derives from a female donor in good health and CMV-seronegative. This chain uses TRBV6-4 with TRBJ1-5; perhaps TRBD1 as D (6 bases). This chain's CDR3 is CASSDSYRVGQPQHF. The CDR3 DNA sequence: TGTGCCAGCAGTGACTCGTACAGGGTAGGTCAGCCCCAGCATTTT.